This T cell receptor beta chain derives from a study of beta chain features in type 1 diabetes. A heparinised blood draw that averaged about 100 mL was obtained once from each donor. Germline CDR1 is SNHLY and CDR2 is FYNNEI. With 6 bases removed from V and 9 bases from J, the gap between germline ends came to 8 bases. CDR3 length: 10 residues. Reverse transcribing all isolated RNA meant expressed TCRB transcripts were sequenced. Sequenced by immunoSEQ multiplex PCR; TCRdb stores in-frame clones only, minus some. The table includes just over 600,000 clones, 15% to 19% detected once. The source material was naive CD4+ T cells from blood. The source of this sequence is a man aged 18 to 30 in good health. The chain is built from TRBV2 and TRBJ2-5; D is ambiguous. CDR3 sequence: CASSSQSQYF. In nucleotides, the CDR3 is TGTGCCAGCAGCTCCCAGTCCCAGTACTTC. The full variable domain, completed using reference TRBV2 and TRBJ2-5, is EPEVTQTPSHQVTQMGQEVILRCVPISNHLYFYWYRQILGQKVEFLVSFYNNEISEKSEIFDDQFSVERPDGSNFTLKIRSTKLEDSAMYFCASSSQSQYFGPGTRLLVL.